Listed below are T cell receptor beta chains from one sample, sequenced in a study of cytomegalovirus exposure and HLA in healthy donors. Here immunoSEQ multiplex PCR was the method, and the copy in TCRdb shows in-frame clones only, minus some. The sample contains 100,000 or so clones, about three quarters of which appear only once. The material sequenced was PBMCs. These receptors all come from a middle-aged man in good health and CMV-seronegative. Both conserved end residues are part of each CDR3. A D gene is named only where the DNA matches it firmly. The size of a clone is reported for some rows only, either as once, few or many, or as a class for expanded clones.

j_call clone_size v_call d_call cdr3_aa cdr3_nt
TRBJ1-3 NA TRBV28 NA CASTRIGSSGNTIYF TGTGCCAGCACCCGGATAGGGAGCTCTGGAAACACCATATATTTT
TRBJ2-3 NA TRBV11-3 NA CASSLDGNTDTQYF TGTGCCAGCAGCTTAGACGGGAACACAGATACGCAGTATTTT
TRBJ1-1 NA TRBV7-3 NA CASSLNGNTEAFF TGTGCCAGCAGCTTAAACGGGAACACTGAAGCTTTCTTT
TRBJ2-7 few TRBV10-3 NA CAISLRGDSSYEQYF TGTGCCATCAGCCTCCGCGGGGATAGCTCCTACGAGCAGTACTTC
TRBJ2-3 NA TRBV4-1 TRBD2 CASSLYSGGTSTDTQYF TGCGCCAGCAGTCTCTATAGCGGGGGGACTAGCACAGATACGCAGTATTTT
TRBJ1-1 NA TRBV7-6 NA CASSLVEVTSEAFF TGTGCCAGCAGCTTAGTCGAGGTGACGTCTGAAGCTTTCTTT
TRBJ1-2 NA TRBV30 NA CAWRGSGNYGYTF TGTGCCTGGAGGGGGTCAGGGAACTATGGCTACACCTTC
TRBJ2-7 once TRBV5-6 NA CASSLERAKQYF TGTGCCAGCAGCTTGGAGCGGGCCAAGCAGTACTTC
TRBJ1-1 NA TRBV4-1 TRBD1 CASSQTGGRVSTEAFF TGCGCCAGCAGCCAAACAGGGGGCAGAGTATCCACTGAAGCTTTCTTT
TRBJ2-7 NA TRBV2 NA CASMTTGSYEQYF TGTGCCAGCATGACGACAGGCAGTTACGAGCAGTACTTC
TRBJ2-7 NA TRBV5-4 NA CASSLNLGGTGYEQYF TGTGCCAGCAGCTTGAATTTGGGGGGAACAGGCTACGAGCAGTACTTC
TRBJ1-2 NA TRBV29-1 NA CSVEDPPGGKYGYTF TGCAGCGTTGAAGACCCCCCTGGAGGGAAATATGGCTACACCTTC
TRBJ2-1 NA TRBV27 TRBD1 CASSKTGWPVNEQFF TGTGCCAGCAGTAAGACAGGGTGGCCAGTGAATGAGCAGTTCTTC
TRBJ1-1 NA TRBV9 TRBD1 CASSVDPTGWNTEAFF TGTGCCAGCAGCGTAGACCCGACAGGGTGGAACACTGAAGCTTTCTTT
TRBJ2-3 NA TRBV5-1 TRBD2 CASSEVAGGPGDTQYF TGCGCCAGCAGCGAGGTAGCGGGGGGGCCCGGAGATACGCAGTATTTT
TRBJ1-6 NA TRBV6-1 TRBD1 CASSVWTGLDSPLHF TGTGCCAGCAGTGTTTGGACAGGGCTCGATTCACCCCTCCACTTT
TRBJ1-2 few TRBV6-5 TRBD1 CASSYWTGNYGYTF TGTGCCAGCAGTTACTGGACAGGAAACTATGGCTACACCTTC
TRBJ1-2 NA TRBV5-4 NA CASSARQDRLGGYTF TGTGCCAGCAGCGCGAGACAGGATAGGCTAGGTGGCTACACCTTC
TRBJ1-2 NA TRBV9 TRBD1 CASSVDLSGQGIYGYTF TGTGCCAGCAGCGTAGATCTTAGTGGACAGGGCATCTATGGCTACACCTTC
TRBJ1-2 NA TRBV5-1 TRBD1 CASSLEGATGYTF TGCGCCAGCAGCTTGGAGGGGGCGACTGGCTACACCTTC
TRBJ2-7 few TRBV6-6 TRBD1 CASTKPTGKGEQYF TGTGCCAGCACAAAACCGACAGGGAAAGGCGAGCAGTACTTC
TRBJ2-2 NA TRBV6-6 TRBD2 CASTATSAGELFF TGTGCCAGCACCGCGACTAGCGCCGGGGAGCTGTTTTTT
TRBJ2-2 once TRBV9 TRBD1 CASSPRQGATGELFF TGTGCCAGCAGCCCACGACAGGGGGCCACCGGGGAGCTGTTTTTT